These T cell receptor beta chains were read from a single sample in a study of OX40 agonist ivuxolimab in advanced cancers. Using immunoSEQ multiplex PCR, the repertoire was profiled, and TCRdb retains in-frame clones only, with some absent. The table has just over 60,000 clones, more than 85% seen once. The material sequenced was CD4+ or CD8+ T cells sorted from blood, taken in a trial of the OX40 agonist ivuxolimab. These receptors were obtained from an adult with an advanced solid tumor such as melanoma, head and neck, liver or kidney cancer. CDR3s leave out the opening cysteine and the closing phenylalanine or tryptophan.

V,J,CDR3
TRBV14,TRBJ2-2,ASSQLLVAGELF
TRBV7-9,TRBJ1-1,ASSLMPGGMAF
TRBV6-5,TRBJ1-6,ASSGLPSYNSPLH
TRBV11-2,TRBJ2-1,ASSFGAGGYNEQF
TRBV5-1,TRBJ2-1,ASSLAGLAGFGDNEQF
TRBV30,TRBJ1-1,AWQQNTEAF
TRBV12-5,TRBJ2-7,ASAQVRVVYEQY
TRBV9,TRBJ2-7,ASSPADRSYEQY
TRBV5-1,TRBJ1-3,ASSLAGRGNTIY
TRBV18,TRBJ2-6,ASSPLAPSGANVLT
TRBV7-2,TRBJ2-1,ASSLAAGSYNEQF